One T cell receptor (beta chain) is described in this entry. Its specificity is not known. The CDR3 sequence is 13 residues long. Germline V gene sequence: CDR1 LGHNT, CDR2 FRNRAP. Germline trimming cut 6 bases from V and 5 bases from J; bases unmatched to any gene: 6. Repertoires were generated with immunoSEQ multiplex PCR, while TCRdb's copy carries only in-frame clones and drops some. The table records around 140,000 clones, about 82% of them present only once. These data originate in a study of T cell responses to AZD1222 COVID-19 vaccine. General study results and limits: Clonal diversity was possibly underestimated, and the donors were mostly white British, with more females. Repertoire sampling happened only post peak T cell response. Baseline testing showed seropositivity in only six AZD1222 recipients. Two AZD1222 administrations were followed by greater Spike-specific TCR breadth and depth.

The chain couples TRBV12-5 to TRBJ1-1; 7 bases align to TRBD1. This receptor was identified in an adult who received the MenACWY meningococcal vaccine as a control. The source was peripheral blood, collected 28 days after the second dose of the MenACWY control vaccine. CDR3 coding DNA: TGTGCTAGTGGCCACAGGGGAGGGACTGAAGCTTTCTTT. Amino acids: CASGHRGGTEAFF.